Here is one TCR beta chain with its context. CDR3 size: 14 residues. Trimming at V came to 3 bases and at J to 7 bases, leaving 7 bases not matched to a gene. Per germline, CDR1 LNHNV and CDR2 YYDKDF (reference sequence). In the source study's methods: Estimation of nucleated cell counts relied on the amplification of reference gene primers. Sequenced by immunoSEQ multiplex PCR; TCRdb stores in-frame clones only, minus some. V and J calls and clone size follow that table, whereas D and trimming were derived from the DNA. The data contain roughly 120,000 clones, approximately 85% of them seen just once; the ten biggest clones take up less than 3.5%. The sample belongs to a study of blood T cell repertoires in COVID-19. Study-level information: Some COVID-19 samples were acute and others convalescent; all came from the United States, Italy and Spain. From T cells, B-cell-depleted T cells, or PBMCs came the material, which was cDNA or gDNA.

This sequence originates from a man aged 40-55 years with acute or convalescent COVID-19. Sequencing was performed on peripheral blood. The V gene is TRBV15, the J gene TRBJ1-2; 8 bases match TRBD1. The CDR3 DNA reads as TGTGCCACCAGCAGTCTCAGGGGGCCAGGTGGCTACACCTTC. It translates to CATSSLRGPGGYTF.